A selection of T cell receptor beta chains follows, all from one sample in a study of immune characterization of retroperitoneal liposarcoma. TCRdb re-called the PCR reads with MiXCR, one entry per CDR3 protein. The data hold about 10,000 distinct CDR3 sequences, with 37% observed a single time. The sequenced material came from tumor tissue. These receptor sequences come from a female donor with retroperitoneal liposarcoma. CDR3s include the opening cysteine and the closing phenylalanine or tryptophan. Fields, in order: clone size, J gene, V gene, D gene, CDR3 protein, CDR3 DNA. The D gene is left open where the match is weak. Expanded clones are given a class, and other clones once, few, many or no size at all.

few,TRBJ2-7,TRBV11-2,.,CASSFAGPNYEQYF,TGTGCCAGCAGCTTCGCCGGGCCCAACTACGAGCAGTACTTC
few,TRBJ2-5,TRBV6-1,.,CASRKQGLETQYF,TGTGCCAGCAGAAAACAAGGGTTGGAGACCCAGTACTTC
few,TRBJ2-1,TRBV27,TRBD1,CASSRGDRGTISYNEQFF,TGTGCCAGCAGCCGGGGAGACAGGGGGACAATCTCCTACAATGAGCAGTTCTTC
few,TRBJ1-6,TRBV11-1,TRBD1,CASSYPSVREGAWNNSPLHF,TGTGCCAGCAGCTACCCCTCGGTTCGAGAGGGGGCATGGAATAATTCACCCCTCCACTTT
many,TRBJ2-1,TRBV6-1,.,CASGDYEQFF,TGTGCCAGCGGGGACTATGAGCAGTTCTTC
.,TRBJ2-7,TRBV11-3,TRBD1,CASSPTGSYEQYF,TGTGCCAGCAGCCCGACAGGGAGCTACGAGCAGTACTTC
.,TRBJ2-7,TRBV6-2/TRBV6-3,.,CAGGGGLYEQYF,TGTGCCGGAGGGGGAGGTCTTTACGAGCAGTACTTC
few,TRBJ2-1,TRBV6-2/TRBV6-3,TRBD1,CASKTRDRIYNEQFF,TGTGCCAGCAAGACCCGGGACAGGATTTACAATGAGCAGTTCTTC
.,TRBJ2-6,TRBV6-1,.,CASRGQSSNSGANVLTF,TGTGCCAGCAGAGGGCAGAGCTCGAACTCTGGGGCCAACGTCCTGACTTTC
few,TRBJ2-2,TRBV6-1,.,CASSEAETGELFF,TGTGCCAGCAGTGAGGCGGAAACCGGGGAGCTGTTTTTT
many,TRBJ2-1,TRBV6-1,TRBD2,CASSSVTSGHNEQFF,TGTGCCAGCAGTTCCGTGACTAGCGGGCACAATGAGCAGTTCTTC
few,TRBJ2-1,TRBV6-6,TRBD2,CASSYSGLAGPETQFF,TGTGCCAGCAGTTACTCCGGACTAGCGGGTCCGGAGACCCAGTTCTTC
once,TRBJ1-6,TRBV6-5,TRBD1,CASSTRWTGGFSPLHF,TGTGCCAGCAGTACGCGATGGACAGGGGGCTTTTCACCCCTCCACTTT
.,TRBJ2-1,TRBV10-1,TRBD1,CASSETGGTDEQFF,TGTGCCAGCAGTGAGACAGGGGGCACGGATGAGCAGTTCTTC
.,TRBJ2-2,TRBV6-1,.,CASRLYTGELFF,TGTGCCAGTCGACTCTACACCGGGGAGCTGTTTTTT
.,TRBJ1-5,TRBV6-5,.,CASSYSIMGQPQHF,TGTGCCAGCAGTTACTCGATAATGGGTCAGCCCCAGCATTTT
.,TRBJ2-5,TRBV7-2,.,CASSLRPYNEQYF,TGTGCCAGCAGCTTACGGCCCTACAATGAGCAGTACTTC
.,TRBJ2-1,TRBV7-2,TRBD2,CASSPGLAGVGEQFF,TGTGCCAGCAGCCCAGGACTAGCGGGAGTGGGCGAGCAGTTCTTC
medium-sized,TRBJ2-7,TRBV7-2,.,CASSPPGNLYNEQYF,TGTGCCAGCAGCCCCCCAGGGAACCTATACAATGAGCAGTACTTC
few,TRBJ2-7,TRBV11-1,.,CASSLVIGHYEQYF,TGTGCCAGCAGCTTGGTGATAGGGCATTACGAGCAGTACTTC
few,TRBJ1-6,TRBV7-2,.,CASSLGGARFSSPLHF,TGTGCCAGCAGCTTGGGAGGGGCCAGGTTTAGTTCACCCCTCCACTTT
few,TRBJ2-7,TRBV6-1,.,CASSEALKSLSGHF,TGTGCCAGCAGTGAAGCGCTGAAGTCCCTGTCAGGCCACTTC
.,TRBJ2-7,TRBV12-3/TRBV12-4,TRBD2,CASSTRLAGSYNEQYF,TGTGCCAGCAGTACTCGACTAGCGGGATCCTACAATGAGCAGTACTTC
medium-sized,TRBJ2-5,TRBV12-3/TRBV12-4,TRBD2,CASKAGAQETQYF,TGTGCCAGCAAAGCGGGAGCCCAAGAGACCCAGTACTTC
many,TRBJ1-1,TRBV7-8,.,CASSLATPGVTEAFF,TGTGCCAGCAGCTTAGCCACCCCGGGGGTTACTGAAGCTTTCTTT
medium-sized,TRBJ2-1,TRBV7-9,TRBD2,CASSGTSDDRGGYNEQFF,TGTGCCAGCAGCGGGACTAGCGACGATAGAGGGGGATACAATGAGCAGTTCTTC
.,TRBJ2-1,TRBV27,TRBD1,CASSSPGQGYNEQFF,TGTGCCAGCAGTTCGCCGGGACAGGGGTACAATGAGCAGTTCTTC
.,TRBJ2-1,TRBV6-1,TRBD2,CATATSGGNEQFF,TGTGCCACCGCCACTAGCGGGGGCAATGAGCAGTTCTTC
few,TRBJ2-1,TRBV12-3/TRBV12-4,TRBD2,CASSNPGLGRFNEQFF,TGTGCCAGCAGTAACCCGGGACTAGGGCGATTCAATGAGCAGTTCTTC
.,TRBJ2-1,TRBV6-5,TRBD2,CASSEFPSGSKGNEQFF,TGTGCCAGCAGTGAATTTCCCAGCGGGAGCAAAGGAAATGAGCAGTTCTTC
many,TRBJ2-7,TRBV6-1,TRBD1,CASGMTGSYEQYF,TGTGCCAGCGGAATGACAGGGTCCTACGAGCAGTACTTC
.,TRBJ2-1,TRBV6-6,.,CASSYSTSWGGNEQFF,TGTGCCAGCAGTTACTCGACCAGTTGGGGTGGCAATGAGCAGTTCTTC
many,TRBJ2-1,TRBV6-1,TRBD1,CASSSRQGGSGQFF,TGTGCCAGCAGTAGTCGACAGGGGGGAAGCGGGCAGTTCTTC
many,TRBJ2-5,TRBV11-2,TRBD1,CASSLDARDRGQETQYF,TGTGCCAGCAGCTTAGATGCCCGGGACAGGGGGCAAGAGACCCAGTACTTC
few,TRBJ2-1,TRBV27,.,CASSPGGPNEQFF,TGTGCCAGCAGTCCCGGGGGCCCTAATGAGCAGTTCTTC
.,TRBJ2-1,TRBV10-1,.,CASSRDTSGNEQFF,TGCGCCAGCAGCCGGGACACCTCGGGGAATGAGCAGTTCTTC
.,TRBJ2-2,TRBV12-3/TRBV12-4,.,CASSPRGRTGELFF,TGTGCCAGCAGTCCTCGTGGACGGACCGGGGAGCTGTTTTTT